This T cell receptor beta chain was found in a study of sequential checkpoint blockade in melanoma. Overall study: Each arm's sequence ended with maintenance nivolumab. TCRβ was sequenced from DNA of 91 pretreatment tumors. Study results and caveats: For nivolumab-first patients, baseline tumor clonality was associated with response.

The V and J ends lost 5 bases and 1 base respectively, with 11 bases between them. This CDR3 is 14 amino acids long. Per the germline V gene, CDR1 is MNHGY and CDR2 is SAAAGT. Clones were sequenced by immunoSEQ multiplex PCR, and TCRdb holds only the in-frame ones, with some missing. The repertoire includes about 3,500 clones, approximately 25% of them detected once, and about 9.1% sits in the top ten. This clone was seen more than once but under ten times. As yet, its antigen is unknown. Treatment described: randomized to nivolumab then ipilimumab (arm A) or the reverse (arm B). This chain links TRBV6-8 with TRBJ2-5; weak D call: TRBD1 (7 bases). The sequence was obtained from a human donor with melanoma. Sequencing used tumor tissue (inferred from file names), obtained from a patient given nivolumab and ipilimumab in sequence. The CDR3 DNA reads as TGTGCCAGCAGTGCGGGGACAGCCCAAGAGACCCAGTACTTC. As protein: CASSAGTAQETQYF.